Sequencing of this T cell receptor (beta chain) was carried out in a study of T cells after yellow fever vaccination. For this clonotype: Its specificity is unknown.

TCRdb called the 5' RACE reads again in MiXCR, with one record for every CDR3 protein. The sample has some 390,000 distinct CDR3 sequences, under 20% seen once. The study, taken as a whole, reports: Abundant bulk-population clonotypes could contaminate the FACS-sorted repertoires. Reappearing after the booster were most of the clones from primary vaccination (roughly 95% CD4, 88% CD8).

The V gene lost 6 bases and the J gene lost 3 bases, with 11 bases spanning the gap. This CDR3 contains 14 residues. Per the germline V gene, CDR1 is MNHNY and CDR2 is SVGAGI (reference sequence). The sample here was PBMCs, taken before the yellow fever booster vaccination. The chain employs TRBV6-6 and TRBJ2-2, with TRBD2 as a possible D gene (6 bases). This TCR was recovered from a man aged 18 to 29 who received the YFV17D yellow fever vaccine. CDR3 in DNA: TGTGCCAGCAGAATTAGCGGATACACCGGGGAGCTGTTTTTT. It is translated as CASRISGYTGELFF.